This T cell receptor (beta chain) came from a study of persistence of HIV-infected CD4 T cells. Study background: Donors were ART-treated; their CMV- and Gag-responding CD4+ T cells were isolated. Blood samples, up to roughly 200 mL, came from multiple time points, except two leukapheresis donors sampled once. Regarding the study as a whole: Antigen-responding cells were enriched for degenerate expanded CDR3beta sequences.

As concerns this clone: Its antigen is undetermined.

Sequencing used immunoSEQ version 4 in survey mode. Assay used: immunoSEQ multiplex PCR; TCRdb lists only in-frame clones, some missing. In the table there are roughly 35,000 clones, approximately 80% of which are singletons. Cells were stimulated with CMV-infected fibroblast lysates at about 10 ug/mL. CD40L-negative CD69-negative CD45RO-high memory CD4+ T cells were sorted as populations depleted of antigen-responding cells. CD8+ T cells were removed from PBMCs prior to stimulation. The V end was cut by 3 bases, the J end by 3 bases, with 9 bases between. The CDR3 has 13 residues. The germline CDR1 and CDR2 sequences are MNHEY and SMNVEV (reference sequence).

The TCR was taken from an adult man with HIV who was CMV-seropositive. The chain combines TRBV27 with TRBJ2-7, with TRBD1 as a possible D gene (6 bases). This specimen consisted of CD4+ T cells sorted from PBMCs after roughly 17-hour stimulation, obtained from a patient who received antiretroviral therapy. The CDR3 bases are TGTGCCAGCAGTTTGGGGGACATCTACGAGCAGTACTTC. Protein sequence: CASSLGDIYEQYF.